This T cell receptor beta chain was recovered during a study of regulatory T cells in long-lasting Graves disease. The CDR3 is 13 residues long. CDR1 ENHRY and CDR2 SYGVKD come from the germline V gene. The J segment lost 2 bases and the V segment lost 8 bases, leaving 5 bases of the junction unmatched. This clonotype was observed at least ten times. The time point was: newly diagnosed GD, antithyroid drugs for less than 3 months. The TCR library used RNA extracted from PBMCs. With iRepertoire HTBI primers and Arm-PCR of CDR3 regions, TCR beta libraries were built. One entry per CDR3 protein, called by TCRdb with MiXCR from the multiplex PCR reads. Of a few hundred thousand distinct CDR3 sequences listed, 15% to 20% are singletons. A further study also used this sample, focusing on T cells in Graves' hyperthyroidism and ophthalmopathy.

The clonotype originates from a woman aged 18-35 years with Graves disease. J is TRBJ2-5 and V is TRBV10-3; 7 bases match TRBD1. This specimen consisted of peripheral blood mononuclear cells (PBMCs), obtained at new diagnosis, from a patient treated with antithyroid drugs. CDR3 nucleotide sequence: TGTGCCATCTCGCCGGGACAGCAAGAGACCCAGTACTTC. This encodes CAISPGQQETQYF.